This T cell receptor beta chain is from a study of tumor-infiltrating lymphocytes in primary liver carcinoma. Turning to the study itself: The patients, men and women alike, were aged 30 to 69 years.

Of note for this clonotype: Its antigen is unknown.

TCR beta cDNA was prepared out of roughly 520 ng total RNA by means of a constant-region primer. Each TCR beta library was derived from three nested multiplex PCR rounds that employed slightly modified ARM-PCR. Running 10 cycles apiece, the first two PCR rounds relied on TRBV1-TRBV30 forward primers together with a C-beta reverse primer. One entry per CDR3 protein results from TCRdb running MiXCR on the multiplex PCR reads. The profile shows approximately 47,000 distinct CDR3 sequences, over 65% of them singletons. Scientists recovered RNA and DNA together from roughly 20-30 mg of unsorted bulk tissue. Findings and limits, study-wide: Appearing in all five tumor regions was true of only about 7.5-25% of top clones. The top-250-clone fraction was significantly higher in tumors than in blood (p = 0.039).

The CDR3 has 16 amino acids. With V trimmed by 4 bases and J by 7 bases, 14 bases remained unmatched. The germline CDR1 and CDR2 sequences are SGHTA and FQGNSA. The V gene is TRBV7-2, the J gene TRBJ2-5, with TRBD2 identical over 8 bases. This receptor was obtained from a man between 35 and 55 years old with primary liver carcinoma and hepatitis B virus infection. Sequencing was done on a sample of liver tumor tissue from sampling region 3. Subset in this sample: tumor region T3, left-lateral pole. CDR3 DNA sequence: TGTGCCAGCAGCTCCGGTCGGGGGGGTACCCTCTGGACCCAGTACTTC. It codes for CASSSGRGGTLWTQYF.